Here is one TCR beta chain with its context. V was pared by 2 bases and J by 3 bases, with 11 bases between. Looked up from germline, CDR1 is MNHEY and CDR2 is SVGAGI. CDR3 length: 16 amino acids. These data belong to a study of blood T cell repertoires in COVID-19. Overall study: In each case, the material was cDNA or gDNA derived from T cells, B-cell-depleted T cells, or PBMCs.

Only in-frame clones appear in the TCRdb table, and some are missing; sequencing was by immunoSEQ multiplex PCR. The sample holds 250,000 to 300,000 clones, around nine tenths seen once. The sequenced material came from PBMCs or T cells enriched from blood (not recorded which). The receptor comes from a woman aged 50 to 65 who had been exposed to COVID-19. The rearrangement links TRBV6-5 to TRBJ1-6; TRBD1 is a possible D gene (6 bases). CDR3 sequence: CASSYTGRIYNSPLHF. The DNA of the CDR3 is TGTGCCAGCAGTTACACAGGGCGCATCTATAATTCACCCCTCCACTTT.